This passage covers 3 T cell receptor beta chains from one sample sequenced in a study of CD8+ T cells in alopecia areata (dated by TCRdb to the late 2010s). The sample's time point label is to be understood as: about 4 weeks on oral tofacitinib. According to the study, the label for this sample's treatment or condition signals: oral pan-JAK inhibitor, 5-10 mg twice daily. The method was the immunoSEQ multiplex PCR assay. For TCR sequencing, RNA was extracted from every sample and reverse transcribed into cDNA to serve as template. This immuneACCESS table, as held by TCRdb, lists in-frame sequences with V and J called but not all clones. Of the missing ones, under half trace to an unresolved V gene in checked studies; the others have no known cause. The sample contains about 190,000 clones, approximately 60% of them found a single time. The ten largest account for about 0.69% of the sample. The source was CD4+ T cells sorted from blood, collected at week 4, from a patient treated with tofacitinib. The source of these receptors is a human donor with alopecia areata.

This clone has only a few counts. The chain joins TRBV6-5 to TRBJ2-7; the match to TRBD2 covers 7 bases. The CDR3 contains 15 residues. J lost 5 bases, V lost 6 bases, and 13 bases had no gene match. Germline loops: CDR1 MNHEY, CDR2 SVGAGI. The CDR3 DNA follows: TGTGCCAGCAGAGCCCCGGGACTACTAGGGAACGAGCAGTACTTC. This encodes CASRAPGLLGNEQYF.

The chain recombines TRBV27 with TRBJ2-7, with D perhaps being TRBD1 or TRBD2 (6 bases each). Germline-derived CDR1 and CDR2 are MNHEY and SMNVEV (reference sequence). The CDR3 loop spans 20 amino acids. V was cut by 1 base and J by 4 bases, with 29 bases left in between. The CDR3 loop is CASSLLRGWGPEGGKYEQYF. The CDR3 coding sequence is TGTGCCAGCAGTTTATTAAGGGGTTGGGGGCCTGAGGGAGGAAAATACGAGCAGTACTTC.

This clone has only a few counts. The chain employs TRBV5-1 and TRBJ2-1; D may be TRBD1 (5 bases). Trimming left V 0 bases short and J 5 bases short, with 9 bases between. The CDR3 has 14 residues. Germline lookup yields CDR1 SGHRS and CDR2 YFSETQ. As DNA, the CDR3 is TGCGCCAGCAGCTTGGGACAGAGACACAATGAGCAGTTCTTC. It encodes CASSLGQRHNEQFF.